One sample yielded the 23 T cell receptor beta chains listed below, sequenced in a study of blood T cells in healthy people across ages. With a J-beta primer mix and a sample-barcoded 5' primer, a second PCR ran about 7 to 12 cycles. TCRdb ran MiXCR on the 5' RACE reads and lists one entry per CDR3 protein. The sample gives about 1.7 million distinct CDR3 sequences, over 25% of which show up once; more than 6% is in the top ten. What was sequenced was blood. The receptor source for this set is a woman under 40 in good health.

With respect to this clonotype: This may come from a read error, since a much larger clone is one base off. The chain combines TRBV10-3 with TRBJ2-4; 7 bases agree with TRBD2. V was clipped by 0 bases and J by 7 bases; unmatched bases: 6. The germline V gene encodes CDR1 ENHRY and CDR2 SYGVKD. The CDR3 runs to 15 residues. CDR3 loop: CAISESKDGRNIQYF. The CDR3 nucleotides are TGTGCCATCAGTGAGTCGAAGGACGGGAGGAACATTCAGTACTTC.

This clonotype turned up a few times. The V call is TRBV20-1, the J call TRBJ2-4; tentatively, D is TRBD2 (5 bases). The J call is uncertain, as TRBJ2-7 better fits the DNA end. This CDR3 has 12 residues. Germline loops: CDR1 DFQATT, CDR2 SNEGSKA (reference sequence). CDR3 loop: CSASPGIYEQYF. CDR3 sequence (DNA): TGCAGTGCTAGCCCGGGAATTTACGAGCAGTACTTC.

Points on this clonotype: Being one base from a much bigger clone, this may be a read error. J is TRBJ2-1 and V is TRBV20-1, with D perhaps matching TRBD2 (6 bases). Trimming removed 6 bases from V and 10 bases from J, with 16 bases in between. This CDR3 is built from 12 residues. The germline V gene has CDR1 DFQATT and CDR2 SNEGSKA (reference sequence). The CDR3 region is CSARPGLKEQFF. CDR3 nucleotides: TGCAGTGCCAGACCGGGACTCAAGGAGCAGTTCTTC.

The rearrangement joins TRBV5-1 to TRBJ2-5; unclear D gene. Germline loops: CDR1 SGHRS, CDR2 YFSETQ. The CDR3 is made up of 15 amino acids. V was trimmed by 0 bases and J by 2 bases, leaving 11 bases between them. DNA for the CDR3: TGCGCCAGCAGCTTGGTCGTCAGGCCGCAAGAGACCCAGTACTTC. Protein: CASSLVVRPQETQYF.

This clonotype was found a few times. This chain connects TRBV5-1 to TRBJ1-1; D ambiguous. CDR3 length equals 14 residues. V was cut by 1 base and J by 1 base, with 8 bases left in between. Germline CDR1 SGHRS, CDR2 YFSETQ. CDR3 sequence (DNA): TGCGCCAGCAGCTTGAGTTCGGAGAACACTGAAGCTTTCTTT. Its protein is CASSLSSENTEAFF.

This clonotype was observed many times. The chain is built from TRBV7-2 and TRBJ1-2; D is ambiguous. Trimming took off 1 base at V and 2 bases at J, with 2 bases between the two ends. This CDR3 region has 12 residues. The germline gives CDR1 SGHTA, CDR2 FQGNSA. CDR3 coding DNA: TGTGCCAGCAGCTTAGTCAACTATGGCTACACCTTC. Residues: CASSLVNYGYTF.

The table lists this clonotype with a few counts. The chain recombines TRBV30 with TRBJ1-2; D call uncertain. This CDR3 contains 13 residues. Germline V CDR1 and CDR2: GTSNPN, SVGIG (reference sequence). V was pared by 6 bases and J by 2 bases, with 13 bases between. DNA for the CDR3: TGTGCCTGTGTTTTAGAGGAAAACTATGGCTACACCTTC. This gives the protein CACVLEENYGYTF. The variable domain in full, completed from reference TRBV30 and TRBJ1-2, reads SQTIHQWPATLVQPVGSPLSLECTVEGTSNPNLYWYRQAAGRGLQLLFYSVGIGQISSEVPQNLSASRPQDRQFILSSKKLLLSDSGFYLCACVLEENYGYTFGSGTRLTVV.

This chain links TRBV7-2 with TRBJ1-2, with 7 nucleotides matching TRBD1. V was clipped by 5 bases and J by 11 bases; unmatched bases: 8. The length of the CDR3 is 12 residues. Germline V gene lookup returns CDR1 SGHTA and CDR2 FQGNSA. The CDR3 loop reads CASSPTQGEYTF. The DNA for the CDR3 is TGTGCCAGCAGCCCCACCCAGGGGGAGTACACCTTC.

This clonotype was seen a few times. The genes are TRBV4-1 and TRBJ2-1; TRBD2 agrees at 9 bases. The CDR3 covers 15 residues. CDR1 MGHRA and CDR2 YSYEKL come from the germline V gene. Trimming cost V 7 bases and J 7 bases; bases outside gene matches: 11. The CDR3 protein is CASKLRASGVNEQFF. The CDR3 bases are TGCGCCAGCAAATTAAGGGCTAGCGGGGTGAATGAGCAGTTCTTC.

This clonotype was seen a handful of times. The rearrangement uses TRBV20-1 and TRBJ1-2, with 7 bases fitting TRBD1. V lost 5 bases to trimming and J lost 0 bases; unmatched junction nucleotides: 18. The CDR3 is 18 residues long. CDR1 is DFQATT and CDR2 is SNEGSKA in the germline V gene (reference sequence). The CDR3 spells CSAGPLSGRGTSNYGYTF. The CDR3, as DNA: TGCAGTGCTGGCCCTTTGAGTGGCAGGGGGACCTCTAACTATGGCTACACCTTC.

The chain is built from TRBV12-3 or TRBV12-4 and TRBJ2-7; 7 bases map to TRBD1. J was trimmed by 6 bases and V by 0 bases; bases with no gene match: 5. CDR3 length equals 14 residues. As DNA, the CDR3 is TGTGCCAGCAGTTTAGCAGGGGGCCGGACCGAGCAGTACTTC. It yields the protein CASSLAGGRTEQYF.

A remark on this clonotype: One base away lies a much larger clone, so this may be a sequencing read error. The chain has TRBV6-6 and TRBJ2-6; D possibly corresponds to TRBD1 (6 bases). With 6 bases removed from V and 1 base from J, the gap between germline ends came to 13 bases. This CDR3 is built from 16 residues. Germline-derived CDR1 and CDR2 are MNHNY and SVGAGI (reference sequence). CDR3 DNA sequence: TGTGCCAGCAGAGCAGGGGACAAGTCTGGGGCCAACGTCCTGACTTTC. Translating gives CASRAGDKSGANVLTF.

This clonotype showed up many times. The V and J genes are TRBV9 and TRBJ2-7; D is unclear. Germline V gene sequence: CDR1 SGDLS, CDR2 YYNGEE. The CDR3 loop spans 14 amino acids. V was clipped by 4 bases and J by 2 bases, with 13 bases between them. The CDR3 DNA is TGTGCCAGCAGCCCCTCGCCATCCCCCTACGAGCAGTACTTC. Amino acid sequence: CASSPSPSPYEQYF. Using reference TRBV9 and TRBJ2-7 for the parts outside the CDR3, the full variable domain is DSGVTQTPKHLITATGQRVTLRCSPRSGDLSVYWYQQSLDQGLQFLIQYYNGEERAKGNILERFSAQQFPDLHSELNLSSLELGDSALYFCASSPSPSPYEQYFGPGTRLTVT.

J is TRBJ1-5 and V is TRBV7-6; 9 bases match TRBD1. The CDR3 has 15 amino acids. Germline V gene lookup returns CDR1 SGHVS and CDR2 FNYEAQ. The V segment lost 2 bases and the J segment 3 bases; nucleotides outside the gene matches: 2. CDR3 DNA sequence: TGTGCCAGCAGCTTAAGGACAGGGGCCAATCAGCCCCAGCATTTT. Residues: CASSLRTGANQPQHF.

This clonotype has only a few counts. The chain links TRBV2 to TRBJ2-5; D possibly corresponds to TRBD2 (6 bases). CDR3 length equals 13 residues. CDR1 is SNHLY, CDR2 FYNNEI, per germline. Trimming left V 7 bases short and J 4 bases short, with 13 bases between. The CDR3 coding sequence is TGTGCCAGCACTACCGGGGGTGGAGAGACCCAGTACTTC. Translated: CASTTGGGETQYF.

This sequence joins TRBV20-1 and TRBJ2-3; possible D gene TRBD1, 5 bases. V dropped 6 bases and J dropped 0 bases, with 16 bases sitting between them. The CDR3 extends over 15 amino acids. Germline assignment: CDR1 DFQATT and CDR2 SNEGSKA (reference sequence). The CDR3 sequence: CSARAKRQSTDTQYF. DNA of the CDR3: TGCAGTGCCCGAGCGAAGCGACAGAGCACAGATACGCAGTATTTT.

This clonotype has only a few counts. V and J are TRBV20-1 and TRBJ1-4; D unclear. Germline assignment: CDR1 DFQATT and CDR2 SNEGSKA (reference sequence). CDR3 size: 12 residues. V lost 3 bases to trimming and J lost 5 bases, with 7 bases between them. CDR3 sequence: CSARGRNEKLFF. The CDR3 nucleotides read TGCAGTGCTAGGGGTCGGAATGAAAAACTGTTTTTT.

This chain uses TRBV4-1 with TRBJ2-3; the D gene could be TRBD1 or TRBD2 (6 bases each). This CDR3 has 18 amino acids. V was trimmed by 2 bases and J by 1 base, leaving 19 bases between them. CDR1 is MGHRA, CDR2 YSYEKL, per germline. In DNA, the CDR3 is TGCGCCAGCAGCCAAACTAATAGCCGGGGGCTACGCACAGATACGCAGTATTTT. Translating gives CASSQTNSRGLRTDTQYF.

This clonotype was seen a few times. Being one base from a much bigger clone, this may be a read error. The CDR3 here is CASSRGLGGETQYF. CDR3 sequence (DNA): TGTGCCAGCAGCCGGGGACTTGGCGGCGAGACCCAGTACTTC. V is TRBV5-5 and J is TRBJ2-5, with a weak D call TRBD2 (6 bases). V lost 4 bases and J 5 bases, leaving 15 bases between the germline ends. The CDR3 loop spans 14 amino acids. Germline CDR1 is SGHKS and CDR2 is YYEKEE (reference sequence). The full variable domain, rest sourced from reference TRBV5-5 and TRBJ2-5, is DAGVTQSPTHLIKTRGQQVTLRCSPISGHKSVSWYQQVLGQGPQFIFQYYEKEERGRGNFPDRFSARQFPNYSSELNVNALLLGDSALYLCASSRGLGGETQYFGPGTRLLVL.

This sequence joins TRBV3-1 and TRBJ2-2; 8 nucleotides agree with TRBD2. Per germline, CDR1 LGHDT and CDR2 YNNKEL (reference sequence). This CDR3 is built from 16 residues. Trimming cost V 6 bases and J 1 base; bases outside gene matches: 7. Here the CDR3 DNA reads TGTGCCAGCAGTTATTCAGCGGGAGTGAACACCGGGGAGCTGTTTTTT. It translates to CASSYSAGVNTGELFF.

This clonotype was seen ten or more times. J is TRBJ2-7 and V is TRBV28, with 7 bases lining up with TRBD1. The ends lost 3 bases at V and 5 bases at J; junction bases unmatched: 4. The CDR3 length is 13 residues. From germline, CDR1 is MDHEN and CDR2 SYDVKM. The DNA for the CDR3 is TGTGCCAGCAGTTTCCGGGACAGCGACGAGCAGTACTTC. Encoded protein: CASSFRDSDEQYF.

The J gene is TRBJ2-5, the V gene TRBV6-5; 7 positions agree with TRBD2. The trim removed 0 bases at V and 4 bases at J, leaving 5 bases unmatched. The V gene's germline CDR1 is MNHEY and CDR2 SVGAGI. The CDR3 covers 15 residues. Here the CDR3 reads CASSYSGGLGETQYF. As DNA, the CDR3 is TGTGCCAGCAGTTACTCGGGGGGGTTGGGAGAGACCCAGTACTTC.

This clonotype was seen ten or more times. This rearrangement joins TRBV9 to TRBJ2-5; 7 nucleotides match TRBD2. The germline V gene has CDR1 SGDLS and CDR2 YYNGEE. The length of the CDR3 is 15 residues. V shed 4 bases, J shed 7 bases, and the junction held 13 bases outside the gene matches. The CDR3 DNA reads TGTGCCAGCAGCCCCTCCGCGGGGGTGGTGCCGACCCAGTACTTC. Translation: CASSPSAGVVPTQYF.